This T cell receptor beta chain is from a study of shared clonotypes between healthy human individuals. Overall study: The study used three CD4 naive, three CD4 memory, two CD8 naive and one CD8 memory plate per donor. Whole-study findings and limits: Although depth was large, rarefaction showed that sequencing of the sorted subsets was incomplete. Clonotype sharing levels among donors were expected to vary with sequencing depth.

This CDR3 has 13 amino acids. The V gene's germline CDR1 is MNHEY and CDR2 SVGAGI. With 2 bases removed from V and 6 bases from J, the gap between germline ends came to 11 bases. As for this clone: The antigen remains unidentified.

TCRdb's table, derived via immunoSEQ multiplex PCR, lists solely in-frame clones and lacks some. Of around 1.1 million clones listed, approximately 77% are singletons. The chain joins TRBV6-5 to TRBJ2-7; the D gene is possibly TRBD2 (5 bases). The receptor comes from a young man in good health. Some clones in this sample may be carry-over from other donors' samples. Sequencing input: memory CD4+ T cells from PBMCs. Subset meaning: CD45RA-negative fraction. The CDR3: CASSYPGGLEQYF. Written as DNA, the CDR3 is TGTGCCAGCAGTTACCCCGGTGGACTCGAGCAGTACTTC.